This T cell receptor (beta chain) is from a study of T cell responses to AZD1222 COVID-19 vaccine. This CDR3 has 15 amino acids. J gave up 4 bases and V 4 bases, and 5 bases lay outside the gene matches. Germline V lookup: CDR1 SGHNT, CDR2 YYREEE (reference sequence). A word on this clone: Its target is not known.

TCRdb's table, derived via immunoSEQ multiplex PCR, lists solely in-frame clones and lacks some. The sample has 80,000 to 90,000 clones, about 89% seen once. Points from the study as a whole: Repertoires were collected only later (after the peak T cell response had occurred). Most donors were white British, females outnumbered males, and clonal diversity was possibly underestimated.

This sequence joins TRBV5-4 and TRBJ1-2; 12 nucleotides align to TRBD1. The receptor comes from an adult who received the AZD1222 COVID-19 vaccine. The sequencing used peripheral blood, collected 28 days after the second AZD1222 dose. The CDR3: CASSPGTGGVYGYTF. Here the CDR3 DNA reads TGTGCCAGCAGCCCCGGGACAGGGGGCGTCTATGGCTACACCTTC.